The T cell receptor (beta chain) described here comes from a study of T cells in Graves' hyperthyroidism and ophthalmopathy. Study background: Prior to any treatment, at the point of initial diagnosis, peripheral blood was collected. Study-wide results and limits: A 13 V-J model separated ophthalmopathy from stable hyperthyroidism.

This clonotype occurred many times. Antigen: not known. Using RNA transcripts as the source, TCR beta CDR3 regions were amplified. An initial round of RT-PCR targeting the TCR CDR3 relied on the HTBI primer set. In TCRdb, the multiplex PCR reads were re-called with MiXCR into one record per CDR3 protein. The sample carries about 160,000 distinct CDR3 sequences, just under 9.5% recorded once. The CDR3 sequence is 14 residues long. The germline CDR1 and CDR2 sequences are MGHRA and YSYEKL. Trimming left V 0 bases short and J 6 bases short, with 12 bases between. The chain has TRBV4-1 and TRBJ2-7; D gene ambiguous. Sequenced input: blood. This TCR was sampled from a woman between 18 and 29 years old with Graves' hyperthyroidism that later progressed to Graves' ophthalmopathy. CDR3 in DNA: TGCGCCAGCAGCCAAGATACACTACCACGCGAGCAGTACTTC. Encoded protein: CASSQDTLPREQYF.